These 20 T cell receptor beta chains share one sample of origin, sequenced in a study of healthy donors' naive CD4 and CD8 T cells. A linear amplification protocol produced the TCR libraries from roughly 0.5 ug of total RNA. TCRdb reprocessed the reads via MiXCR and lists one record per CDR3 protein. The sample contains about 180,000 distinct CDR3 sequences, about 70% of which appear only once. Specimen: naive CD4+ and CD8+ T cells sorted from blood, pooled from several donors. The receptors shown here come from a pool of human donors in good health; the sample pools cells from several healthy donors.

This clonotype was seen just once. V is TRBV19 and J is TRBJ2-1; 9 nucleotides agree with TRBD2. The junction had 3 bases not matched to a gene; V was cut back by 5 bases and J by 4 bases. This CDR3 is built from 14 residues. Per germline, CDR1 LNHDA and CDR2 SQIVND (reference sequence). For the CDR3, the DNA is TGTGCCAGTAGTGTGACTAGCGGTTACAATGAGCAGTTCTTC. Protein: CASSVTSGYNEQFF.

The rearrangement links TRBV6-1 to TRBJ1-1; D remains ambiguous. CDR1 MNHNS and CDR2 SASEGT come from the germline V gene. The CDR3 runs to 15 residues. V was trimmed by 5 bases and J by 5 bases, leaving 18 bases between them. CDR3 amino acids: CASSSSSGLRTEAFF. In DNA form, the CDR3 reads TGTGCCAGCAGTTCAAGCTCAGGCCTCCGGACTGAAGCTTTCTTT.

The chain uses TRBV4-3 and TRBJ2-7; 7 nucleotides match TRBD1. Germline V gives CDR1 LGHNA, CDR2 YSLEER. The CDR3 extends over 14 amino acids. After removal of 3 bases from V and 0 bases from J, the junction contained 2 bases not matched to a gene. In DNA form, the CDR3 reads TGCGCCAGCAGCCAGACAGGGCTCTCCTACGAGCAGTACTTC. It yields the protein CASSQTGLSYEQYF.

The chain uses TRBV6-5 and TRBJ2-1, with 14 positions matching TRBD2. Germline V gives CDR1 MNHEY, CDR2 SVGAGI. The CDR3 is 16 amino acids. V shed 5 bases, J shed 7 bases, and the junction held 7 bases outside the gene matches. The CDR3 reads CASSPIGTSGRNEQFF. For the CDR3, the DNA is TGTGCCAGCAGTCCCATCGGGACTAGCGGGAGAAATGAGCAGTTCTTC.

The genes are TRBV20-1 and TRBJ1-1; D unresolved. Trimming shortened V by 6 bases and J by 2 bases, and 7 bases separated the two germline ends. This CDR3 comprises 11 residues. The V gene's germline CDR1 is DFQATT and CDR2 SNEGSKA (reference sequence). CDR3 DNA: TGCAGTGCGGGGAGAAACACTGAAGCTTTCTTT. This translates into CSAGRNTEAFF.

V usage is TRBV29-1 and J usage is TRBJ2-3; 7 bases line up with TRBD1. J lost 6 bases, V lost 6 bases, and 12 bases had no gene match. This CDR3 is 14 amino acids long. Germline V gene data show CDR1 as SQVTM and CDR2 as ANQGSEA. CDR3 bases: TGCAGCGTATCTACAGGGGCGGCCGCGGATACGCAGTATTTT. Translation: CSVSTGAAADTQYF.

This chain links TRBV4-3 with TRBJ1-2; D is ambiguous. Germline CDR1 LGHNA, CDR2 YSLEER. This CDR3 region has 18 residues. Trimming stripped 5 bases from V and 0 bases from J, with 22 bases between. The CDR3 reads CASSLMVDLTLANYGYTF. The CDR3 region has the DNA TGCGCCAGCAGCTTGATGGTGGACCTCACCTTAGCTAACTATGGCTACACCTTC.

The rearrangement joins TRBV4-2 to TRBJ1-5; no clear D gene. This CDR3 is built from 14 residues. Trimming removed 0 bases from V and 5 bases from J, with 8 bases in between. Germline V lookup: CDR1 LGHNA, CDR2 YNFKEQ. The CDR3 nucleotides read TGTGCCAGCAGCCAAGATCGCCGCGATCAGCCCCAGCATTTT. Translated, it gives CASSQDRRDQPQHF.

This clonotype occurred once. The rearrangement links TRBV6-5 to TRBJ2-3; D is unresolved. This CDR3 has 12 amino acids. Trimming removed 7 bases at V and 0 bases at J, with 5 bases between. Germline assignment: CDR1 MNHEY and CDR2 SVGAGI. The CDR3 loop is CASTGSTDTQYF. As DNA, the CDR3 is TGTGCCAGCACCGGGAGCACAGATACGCAGTATTTT.

This chain joins TRBV29-1 and TRBJ2-7; 9 bases line up with TRBD1. CDR1 and CDR2 from the germline V gene are SQVTM and ANQGSEA. The CDR3 runs 14 residues. V dropped 4 bases and J dropped 6; count of bases not matched to a gene: 10. CDR3 protein: CSVVWWTGETEQYF. For the CDR3, the DNA is TGCAGCGTTGTCTGGTGGACAGGGGAGACCGAGCAGTACTTC.

This rearrangement joins TRBV19 to TRBJ2-3; unclear D gene. Looked up from germline, CDR1 is LNHDA and CDR2 is SQIVND (reference sequence). Trimming took off 1 base at V and 4 bases at J, with 9 bases between the two ends. The CDR3 is 14 residues long. The CDR3: CASSIAVRPDTQYF. In DNA form, the CDR3 reads TGTGCCAGTAGTATAGCTGTTCGCCCAGATACGCAGTATTTT.

V and J are TRBV12-3 or TRBV12-4 and TRBJ1-6; no definite D call. V lost 1 base and J 15 bases, leaving 13 bases between the germline ends. This CDR3 has 13 residues. Here the CDR3 reads CASSLVSVPVLHF. The CDR3 DNA is TGTGCCAGCAGTTTAGTTTCTGTGCCCGTCCTCCACTTT.

This clonotype was seen more than once but under ten times. The J gene is TRBJ1-1, the V gene TRBV6-5, with a weak D call TRBD1 (6 bases). CDR3 size: 16 residues. CDR1 MNHEY and CDR2 SVGAGI come from the germline V gene. The V and J ends lost 6 bases and 5 bases respectively, with 22 bases between them. CDR3 residues: CASSVYLGAPGTEAFF. The CDR3 DNA is TGTGCCAGCAGCGTGTATCTGGGGGCTCCCGGGACTGAAGCTTTCTTT.

The CDR3 spells CASSGTSGAYNEQFF. CDR3 sequence (DNA): TGTGCCAGCAGCGGGACTAGCGGAGCCTACAATGAGCAGTTCTTC. The gene calls are TRBV5-4 and TRBJ2-1; 11 nucleotides agree with TRBD2. Unmatched junction bases numbered 2, after V lost 4 bases and J lost 2 bases. The CDR3 is 15 amino acids. Germline V gene sequence: CDR1 SGHNT, CDR2 YYREEE (reference sequence). The complete variable domain, with remaining parts taken from reference TRBV5-4 and TRBJ2-1, reads ETGVTQSPTHLIKTRGQQVTLRCSSQSGHNTVSWYQQALGQGPQFIFQYYREEENGRGNFPPRFSGLQFPNYSSELNVNALELDDSALYLCASSGTSGAYNEQFFGPGTRLTVL.

The rearrangement joins TRBV27 to TRBJ1-1; the D is unclear. Trimming left V 3 bases short and J 0 bases short, with 5 bases between. This CDR3 comprises 13 residues. Per germline, CDR1 MNHEY and CDR2 SMNVEV (reference sequence). Here the CDR3 DNA reads TGTGCCAGCAGTTTTACGGTGAACACTGAAGCTTTCTTT. Translation gives CASSFTVNTEAFF.

Only one count was recorded for this clonotype. This chain connects TRBV6-5 to TRBJ2-6; no firm D call. V dropped 6 bases and J dropped 2 bases, with 14 bases sitting between them. The germline CDR1 and CDR2 sequences are MNHEY and SVGAGI. The CDR3 covers 16 residues. In DNA, the CDR3 is TGTGCCAGCAGGGGAACCAGAGGAACTGGGGCCAACGTCCTGACTTTC. It yields the protein CASRGTRGTGANVLTF.

The rearrangement joins TRBV21-1 to TRBJ1-5; TRBD1 reflects the table's D call only, with no check against the DNA. TRBV21-1 represents a pseudogene. The CDR3 has 18 residues. The chain's CDR3 is CASSKRGQDLLSNQPQHF. CDR3 DNA sequence: TGTGCCAGCAGCAAACGGGGCCAGGATCTTCTTAGCAATCAGCCCCAGCATTTT.

The CDR3 bases are TGCAGCGTTGATGACAACCAGGGGATTGATACGCAGTATTTT. Protein sequence: CSVDDNQGIDTQYF. J is TRBJ2-3 and V is TRBV29-1, with a tentative D call TRBD1 (6 bases). V was trimmed by 3 bases and J by 6 bases, leaving 16 bases between them. The CDR3 totals 14 residues. Germline CDR1 SQVTM, CDR2 ANQGSEA.

The chain joins TRBV12-3 or TRBV12-4 to TRBJ1-2; the D gene is possibly TRBD1 (6 bases). The CDR3 is 13 amino acids. V lost 2 bases and J lost 7, with 11 bases in between. The CDR3 loop reads CASSLSGGGGYTF. For the CDR3, the DNA is TGTGCCAGCAGTTTATCCGGGGGCGGTGGCTACACCTTC.

The sample holds a few counts of this clonotype. V and J are TRBV12-3 or TRBV12-4 and TRBJ1-5, with a possible D match to TRBD1 (5 bases). The CDR3 contains 15 residues. Deletions cut 0 bases from V and 0 bases from J, with 6 bases between. The CDR3 here is CASSLAQGSNQPQHF. CDR3 coding DNA: TGTGCCAGCAGTTTAGCGCAGGGTAGCAATCAGCCCCAGCATTTT.